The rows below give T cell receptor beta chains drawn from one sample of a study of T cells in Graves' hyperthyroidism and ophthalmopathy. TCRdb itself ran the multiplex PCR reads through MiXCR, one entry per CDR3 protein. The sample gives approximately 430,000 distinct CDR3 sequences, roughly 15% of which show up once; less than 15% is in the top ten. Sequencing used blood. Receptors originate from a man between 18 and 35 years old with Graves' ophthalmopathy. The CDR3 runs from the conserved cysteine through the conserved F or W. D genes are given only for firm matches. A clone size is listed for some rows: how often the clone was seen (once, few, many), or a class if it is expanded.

CDR3 DNA: TGTGCCACCGCCTCCATTCAGGGGTCAAACACCGGGGAGCTGTTTTTT; CDR3 protein: CATASIQGSNTGELFF; D gene: NA; V gene: TRBV24-1; clone size: many; J gene: TRBJ2-2
CDR3 DNA: TGTGCCAGCAGCAAGACCGGGACTAGCGGGAGAGATGAGCAGTTCTTC; CDR3 protein: CASSKTGTSGRDEQFF; D gene: TRBD2; V gene: TRBV7-2; clone size: NA; J gene: TRBJ2-1
CDR3 DNA: TGTGCCAGCAGTTACTCGCCAGAGACCCAGTACTTC; CDR3 protein: CASSYSPETQYF; D gene: NA; V gene: TRBV6-2/TRBV6-3; clone size: many; J gene: TRBJ2-5
CDR3 DNA: TGTGCCAGCAGCTTCAAACCGGGCTCTTATGAGCAGTACTTC; CDR3 protein: CASSFKPGSYEQYF; D gene: NA; V gene: TRBV7-8; clone size: NA; J gene: TRBJ2-7
CDR3 DNA: TGTGCCAGCAGCCAGCGAGCGGGGGAGGCAGATACGCAGTATTTT; CDR3 protein: CASSQRAGEADTQYF; D gene: TRBD2; V gene: TRBV3-1; clone size: many; J gene: TRBJ2-3
CDR3 DNA: TGTGCCAGCACCTCAGCTAGCGGGGGGCGGAATGAGCAGTTCTTC; CDR3 protein: CASTSASGGRNEQFF; D gene: TRBD2; V gene: TRBV27; clone size: NA; J gene: TRBJ2-1
CDR3 DNA: TGTGCCATCAGTGAGGGTCCCGGGGAGCTGTTTTTT; CDR3 protein: CAISEGPGELFF; D gene: NA; V gene: TRBV10-3; clone size: many; J gene: TRBJ2-2
CDR3 DNA: TGTGCCAGCACCCTGGACACACCCTACGAGCAGTACTTC; CDR3 protein: CASTLDTPYEQYF; D gene: NA; V gene: TRBV5-5; clone size: many; J gene: TRBJ2-7
CDR3 DNA: TGCGCCAGCCGACCGGGACTGGCCTCCTACGAGCAGTACTTC; CDR3 protein: CASRPGLASYEQYF; D gene: NA; V gene: TRBV5-1; clone size: many; J gene: TRBJ2-7
CDR3 DNA: TGTGCCAGCAGAGAAGGGACAGGGGCTCAGCCCCAGCATTTT; CDR3 protein: CASREGTGAQPQHF; D gene: TRBD1; V gene: TRBV6-1; clone size: many; J gene: TRBJ1-5
CDR3 DNA: TGCGCCAGCGGCGCCCAGAGCACAGATACGCAGTATTTT; CDR3 protein: CASGAQSTDTQYF; D gene: NA; V gene: TRBV5-1; clone size: few; J gene: TRBJ2-3
CDR3 DNA: TGTGCCAGCAGTTTGGTTTTCGATCAGCCCCAGCATTTT; CDR3 protein: CASSLVFDQPQHF; D gene: NA; V gene: TRBV12-3/TRBV12-4; clone size: many; J gene: TRBJ1-5
CDR3 DNA: TGCGCCAGCAGCTTGGCGGACTCGTTTAGTCCGAATTATAACAATGAGCAGTTCTTC; CDR3 protein: CASSLADSFSPNYNNEQFF; D gene: NA; V gene: TRBV5-1; clone size: many; J gene: TRBJ2-1
CDR3 DNA: TGTGCCAGCAGCTCACCGGGACAGGCTATCGATGAGCAGTTCTTC; CDR3 protein: CASSSPGQAIDEQFF; D gene: TRBD1; V gene: TRBV9; clone size: NA; J gene: TRBJ2-1
CDR3 DNA: TGCGCCAGCAGCCCAGAAGTGGTTAACCAAGCCTACGAGCAGTACTTC; CDR3 protein: CASSPEVVNQAYEQYF; D gene: NA; V gene: TRBV4-1; clone size: few; J gene: TRBJ2-7
CDR3 DNA: TGTGCCAGCAGTTTAGGTCTCCCTTATACGCAGTATTTT; CDR3 protein: CASSLGLPYTQYF; D gene: NA; V gene: TRBV12-3/TRBV12-4; clone size: many; J gene: TRBJ2-3
CDR3 DNA: TGTGCCAGCAGTTTAGGTCTAGCGGGGGGGCAAGGGACCCAGTACTTC; CDR3 protein: CASSLGLAGGQGTQYF; D gene: TRBD2; V gene: TRBV12-3/TRBV12-4; clone size: many; J gene: TRBJ2-5
CDR3 DNA: TGCGCCAGCAGCTTGACGGGGATCACAGATACGCAGTATTTT; CDR3 protein: CASSLTGITDTQYF; D gene: NA; V gene: TRBV5-1; clone size: many; J gene: TRBJ2-3
CDR3 DNA: TGTGCCAGCAGCCCAGACCTAGCGGGAGCAGATACGCAGTATTTT; CDR3 protein: CASSPDLAGADTQYF; D gene: TRBD2; V gene: TRBV6-9; clone size: few; J gene: TRBJ2-3
CDR3 DNA: TGTGCCAGCAGCATCCGCGCGGCAACAGATACGCAGTATTTT; CDR3 protein: CASSIRAATDTQYF; D gene: NA; V gene: TRBV6-1; clone size: many; J gene: TRBJ2-3
CDR3 DNA: TGTGCCAGCGGGGCGGGAGGCTCTGGAAACACCATATATTTT; CDR3 protein: CASGAGGSGNTIYF; D gene: NA; V gene: TRBV6-1; clone size: once; J gene: TRBJ1-3
CDR3 DNA: TGTGCCAGCAGCGTAGGGTTCTCTGGGGCCAACGTCCTGACTTTC; CDR3 protein: CASSVGFSGANVLTF; D gene: NA; V gene: TRBV7-2; clone size: NA; J gene: TRBJ2-6
CDR3 DNA: TGTGCCAGCAAGACAGGACTATACGAGCAGTACTTC; CDR3 protein: CASKTGLYEQYF; D gene: NA; V gene: TRBV2; clone size: many; J gene: TRBJ2-7
CDR3 DNA: TGTGCCAGCAGCCTGGGACTAGCGGGGGCCCCTCGCACAGATACGCAGTATTTT; CDR3 protein: CASSLGLAGAPRTDTQYF; D gene: TRBD2; V gene: TRBV12-3/TRBV12-4; clone size: many; J gene: TRBJ2-3
CDR3 DNA: TGTGCCAGCAGGTCCGGGAGGGGGGCAGATACGCAGTATTTT; CDR3 protein: CASRSGRGADTQYF; D gene: TRBD2; V gene: TRBV7-9; clone size: many; J gene: TRBJ2-3
CDR3 DNA: TGTGCCAGCAGCCAGATCTATCAGGGGGAGACCCAGTACTTC; CDR3 protein: CASSQIYQGETQYF; D gene: NA; V gene: TRBV14; clone size: NA; J gene: TRBJ2-5
CDR3 DNA: TGTGCCAGCAGTTACCCCGGGACCGATAATTCACCCCTCCACTTT; CDR3 protein: CASSYPGTDNSPLHF; D gene: NA; V gene: TRBV6-5; clone size: NA; J gene: TRBJ1-6
CDR3 DNA: TGTGCCAGCTCACCACTGCTAGCGGGGGCAACTAGCACAGATACGCAGTATTTT; CDR3 protein: CASSPLLAGATSTDTQYF; D gene: TRBD2; V gene: TRBV18; clone size: NA; J gene: TRBJ2-3
CDR3 DNA: TGTGCCAGCAGTCCCACGGTGGCGAGCGGCTACACCTTC; CDR3 protein: CASSPTVASGYTF; D gene: NA; V gene: TRBV6-1; clone size: few; J gene: TRBJ1-2
CDR3 DNA: TGTGCCAGCTCACTTGTAGGGGTTCAGCCCCAGCATTTT; CDR3 protein: CASSLVGVQPQHF; D gene: NA; V gene: TRBV18; clone size: many; J gene: TRBJ1-5
CDR3 DNA: TGTGCCAGCAGTGAAGACAACATGAACACTGAAGCTTTCTTT; CDR3 protein: CASSEDNMNTEAFF; D gene: NA; V gene: TRBV6-1; clone size: many; J gene: TRBJ1-1
CDR3 DNA: TGTGCCAGACCGGGACTAGCGCCAGATACGCAGTATTTT; CDR3 protein: CARPGLAPDTQYF; D gene: TRBD2; V gene: TRBV2; clone size: many; J gene: TRBJ2-3
CDR3 DNA: TGTGCCAGCAGTGGTTACTGGGAAAGCACAGATACGCAGTATTTT; CDR3 protein: CASSGYWESTDTQYF; D gene: NA; V gene: TRBV25-1; clone size: NA; J gene: TRBJ2-3
CDR3 DNA: TGCAGTGCTAAGCCAAAGGGCAGGGTGGAATTCTATGGCTACACCTTC; CDR3 protein: CSAKPKGRVEFYGYTF; D gene: NA; V gene: TRBV20-1; clone size: many; J gene: TRBJ1-2
CDR3 DNA: TGTGCCAGCAGCTTAGGGGCTAGCGGGAGTCCCGAGCAGTACTTC; CDR3 protein: CASSLGASGSPEQYF; D gene: TRBD2; V gene: TRBV7-2; clone size: many; J gene: TRBJ2-7
CDR3 DNA: TGTGCCAGCAGCCGGGAGACTAGCGGTGCCTACAATGAGCAGTTCTTC; CDR3 protein: CASSRETSGAYNEQFF; D gene: TRBD2; V gene: TRBV11-3; clone size: many; J gene: TRBJ2-1
CDR3 DNA: TGCAGCGTTGATTGGGGTAGCGAGCGATACGAGCAGTACTTC; CDR3 protein: CSVDWGSERYEQYF; D gene: NA; V gene: TRBV29-1; clone size: many; J gene: TRBJ2-7
CDR3 DNA: TGTGCCAGCAGCAAGACTAGCGGCACGAACACCGGGGAGCTGTTTTTT; CDR3 protein: CASSKTSGTNTGELFF; D gene: TRBD2; V gene: TRBV11-3; clone size: many; J gene: TRBJ2-2
CDR3 DNA: TGCGCCAGCAATAAGAACCTGAACACTGAAGCTTTCTTT; CDR3 protein: CASNKNLNTEAFF; D gene: NA; V gene: TRBV5-1; clone size: NA; J gene: TRBJ1-1